This T cell receptor beta chain was profiled in a study of blood T cell repertoires in COVID-19. This clone was picked up a small number of times. Method: immunoSEQ multiplex PCR; TCRdb's copy keeps in-frame clones and lacks some. The sample includes 130,000 to 150,000 clones, approximately 87% of them seen just once. CDR3 length equals 15 residues. Trimming took off 0 bases at V and 0 bases at J, with 9 bases between the two ends. Germline V CDR1 and CDR2: MNHNY, SVGAGI (reference sequence). Sequenced sample: peripheral blood. The gene calls are TRBV6-6 and TRBJ2-7; weak D call: TRBD2 (6 bases). The receptor's source is a man aged 45-65 years who had recovered from COVID-19. The CDR3 nucleotides are TGTGCCAGCAGTTACTCGGCGGGGAGCTCCTACGAGCAGTACTTC. It specifies CASSYSAGSSYEQYF.